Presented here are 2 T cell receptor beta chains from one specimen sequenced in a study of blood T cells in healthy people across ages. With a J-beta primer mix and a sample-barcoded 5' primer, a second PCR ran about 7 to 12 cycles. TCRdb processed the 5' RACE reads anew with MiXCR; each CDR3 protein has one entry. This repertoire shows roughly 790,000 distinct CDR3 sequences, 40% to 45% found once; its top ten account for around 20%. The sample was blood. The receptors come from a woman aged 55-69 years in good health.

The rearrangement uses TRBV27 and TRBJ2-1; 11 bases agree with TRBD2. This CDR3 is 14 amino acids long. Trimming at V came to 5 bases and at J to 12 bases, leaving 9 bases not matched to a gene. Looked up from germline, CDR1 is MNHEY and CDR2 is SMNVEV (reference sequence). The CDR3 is CASSPGTSGVVQFF. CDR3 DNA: TGTGCCAGCAGTCCGGGGACTAGCGGAGTTGTGCAGTTCTTC.

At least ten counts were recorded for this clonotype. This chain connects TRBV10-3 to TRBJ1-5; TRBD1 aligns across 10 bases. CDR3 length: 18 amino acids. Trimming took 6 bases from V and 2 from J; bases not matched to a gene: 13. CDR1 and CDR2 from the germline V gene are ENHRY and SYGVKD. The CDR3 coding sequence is TGTGCCATCAGCCCCGAGACAGGGGGCGTGAGGGGCAATCAGCCCCAGCATTTT. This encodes CAISPETGGVRGNQPQHF.